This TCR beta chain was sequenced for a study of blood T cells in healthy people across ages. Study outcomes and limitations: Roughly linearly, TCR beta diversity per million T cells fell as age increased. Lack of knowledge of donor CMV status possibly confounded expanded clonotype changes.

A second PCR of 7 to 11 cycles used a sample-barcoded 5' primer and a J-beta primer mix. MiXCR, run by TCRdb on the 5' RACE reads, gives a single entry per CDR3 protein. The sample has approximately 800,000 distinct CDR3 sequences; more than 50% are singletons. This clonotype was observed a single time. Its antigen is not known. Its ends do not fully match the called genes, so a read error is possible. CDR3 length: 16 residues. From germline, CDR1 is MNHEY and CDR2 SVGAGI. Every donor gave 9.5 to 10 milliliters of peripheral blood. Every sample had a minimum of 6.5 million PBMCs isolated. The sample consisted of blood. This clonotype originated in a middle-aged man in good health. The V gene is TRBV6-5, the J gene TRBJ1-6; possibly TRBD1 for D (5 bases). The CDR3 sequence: CASSTRKSGRGSPPHF. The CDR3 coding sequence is TGTGCCAGCAGTACACGGAAGTCAGGGCGAGGTTCACCCCCCCACTTT.